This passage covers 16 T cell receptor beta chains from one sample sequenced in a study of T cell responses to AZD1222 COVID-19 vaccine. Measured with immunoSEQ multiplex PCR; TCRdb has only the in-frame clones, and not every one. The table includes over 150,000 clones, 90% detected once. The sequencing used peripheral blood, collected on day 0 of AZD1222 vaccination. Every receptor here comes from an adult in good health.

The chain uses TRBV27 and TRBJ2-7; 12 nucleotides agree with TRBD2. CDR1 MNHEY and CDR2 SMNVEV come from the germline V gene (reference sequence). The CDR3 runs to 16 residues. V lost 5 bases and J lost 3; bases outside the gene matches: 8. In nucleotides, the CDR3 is TGTGCCAGCAGTCCCAGACTGGGACTAGCGGGCTACGAGCAGTACTTC. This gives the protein CASSPRLGLAGYEQYF.

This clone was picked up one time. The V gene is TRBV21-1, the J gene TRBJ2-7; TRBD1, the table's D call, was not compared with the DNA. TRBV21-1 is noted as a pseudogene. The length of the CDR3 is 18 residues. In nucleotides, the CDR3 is TGTGCCAGCAGCAAAAAGCCCACCGTCGACAGGGGAATGGGCGAGCAGTACTTC. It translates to CASSKKPTVDRGMGEQYF.

This chain's CDR3 is CASSLISGTGNTGELFF. The CDR3, as DNA: TGTGCCAGCAGCTTAATATCCGGGACAGGGAACACCGGGGAGCTGTTTTTT. V usage is TRBV11-3 and J usage is TRBJ2-2; 8 nucleotides align to TRBD1. The V gene end was trimmed by 2 bases and the J gene end by 1 base; junction bases not matched to a gene: 6. The germline CDR1 and CDR2 sequences are SGHNT and YENEEA. This CDR3 spans 17 amino acids. Looking up the rest from reference TRBV11-3 and TRBJ2-2 gives the full variable domain: EAGVVQSPRYKIIEKKQPVAFWCNPISGHNTLYWYLQNLGQGPELLIRYENEEAVDDSQLPKDRFSAERLKGVDSTLKIQPAELGDSAVYLCASSLISGTGNTGELFFGEGSRLTVL.

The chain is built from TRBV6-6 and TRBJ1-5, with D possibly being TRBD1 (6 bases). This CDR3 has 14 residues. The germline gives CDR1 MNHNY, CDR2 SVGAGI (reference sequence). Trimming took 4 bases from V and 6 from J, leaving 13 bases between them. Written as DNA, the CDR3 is TGTGCCAGCAGTTTGGCCAGGGGAGGTCAGCCCCAGCATTTT. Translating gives CASSLARGGQPQHF.

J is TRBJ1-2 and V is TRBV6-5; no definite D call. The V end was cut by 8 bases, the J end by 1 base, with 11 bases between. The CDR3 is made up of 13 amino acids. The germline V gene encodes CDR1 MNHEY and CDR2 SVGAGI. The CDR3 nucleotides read TGTGCCAGCCGGGCCGCGGGTAACTATGGCTACACCTTC. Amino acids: CASRAAGNYGYTF.

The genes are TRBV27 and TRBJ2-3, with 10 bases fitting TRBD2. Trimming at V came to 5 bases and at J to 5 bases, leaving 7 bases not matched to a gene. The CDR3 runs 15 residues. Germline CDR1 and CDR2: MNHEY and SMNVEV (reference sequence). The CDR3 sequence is CASSKTSGWGDTQYF. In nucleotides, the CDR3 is TGTGCCAGCAGTAAGACTAGCGGGTGGGGAGATACGCAGTATTTT.

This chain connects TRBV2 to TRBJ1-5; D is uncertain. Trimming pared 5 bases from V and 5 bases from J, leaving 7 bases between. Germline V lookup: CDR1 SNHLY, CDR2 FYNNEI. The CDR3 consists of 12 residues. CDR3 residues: CASSPRDQPQHF. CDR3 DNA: TGTGCCAGCAGTCCAAGGGATCAGCCCCAGCATTTT.

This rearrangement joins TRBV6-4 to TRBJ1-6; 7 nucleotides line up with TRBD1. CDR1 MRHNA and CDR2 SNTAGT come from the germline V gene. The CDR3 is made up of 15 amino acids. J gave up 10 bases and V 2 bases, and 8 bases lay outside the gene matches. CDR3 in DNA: TGTGCCAGCAGTGACACCCCGACAGGGCTGTCACCCCTCCACTTT. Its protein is CASSDTPTGLSPLHF.

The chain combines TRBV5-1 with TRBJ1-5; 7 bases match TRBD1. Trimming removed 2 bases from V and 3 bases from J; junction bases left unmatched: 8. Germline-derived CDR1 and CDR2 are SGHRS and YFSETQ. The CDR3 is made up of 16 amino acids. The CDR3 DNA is TGCGCCAGCAGCTTACGCGACAGGGTCCCCAATCAGCCCCAGCATTTT. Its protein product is CASSLRDRVPNQPQHF.

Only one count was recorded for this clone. CDR3 loop: CAISTTKERGRRTEAFF. CDR3 sequence (DNA): TGTGCCATCAGTACCACAAAGGAGAGGGGGCGCAGGACTGAAGCTTTCTTT. This chain links TRBV10-3 with TRBJ1-1, with TRBD1 identical over 7 bases. Germline CDR1 and CDR2: ENHRY and SYGVKD. Trimming cost V 5 bases and J 5 bases; bases outside gene matches: 17. This CDR3 has 17 residues.

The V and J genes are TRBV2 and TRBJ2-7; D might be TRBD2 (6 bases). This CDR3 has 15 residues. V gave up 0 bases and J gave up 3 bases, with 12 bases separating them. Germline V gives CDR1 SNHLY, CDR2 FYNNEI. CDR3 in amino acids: CASSEAEGLGYEQYF. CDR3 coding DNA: TGTGCCAGCAGTGAAGCGGAGGGGCTGGGCTACGAGCAGTACTTC.

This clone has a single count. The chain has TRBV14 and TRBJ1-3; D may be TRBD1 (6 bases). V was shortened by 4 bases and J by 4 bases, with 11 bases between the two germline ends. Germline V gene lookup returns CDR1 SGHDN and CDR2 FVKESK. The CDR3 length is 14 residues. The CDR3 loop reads CASSPQRGGNTIYF. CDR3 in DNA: TGTGCCAGCAGCCCCCAGAGGGGGGGAAACACCATATATTTT.

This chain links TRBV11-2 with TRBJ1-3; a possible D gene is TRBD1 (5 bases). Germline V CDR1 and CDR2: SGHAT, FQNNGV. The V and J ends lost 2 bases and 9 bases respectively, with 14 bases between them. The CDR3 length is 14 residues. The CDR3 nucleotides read TGTGCCAGCAGCTTAATGGTGACAGTATCCACCATATATTTT. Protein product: CASSLMVTVSTIYF.

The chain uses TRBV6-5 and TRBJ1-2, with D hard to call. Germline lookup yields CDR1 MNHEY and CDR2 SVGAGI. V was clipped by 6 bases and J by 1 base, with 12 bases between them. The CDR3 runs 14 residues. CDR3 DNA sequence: TGTGCCAGCAGCCCCGGCATGTTTAACTATGGCTACACCTTC. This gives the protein CASSPGMFNYGYTF.

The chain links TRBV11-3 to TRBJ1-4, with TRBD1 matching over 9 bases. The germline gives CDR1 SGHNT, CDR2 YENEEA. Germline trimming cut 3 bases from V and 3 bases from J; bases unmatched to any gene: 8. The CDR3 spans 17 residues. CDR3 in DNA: TGTGCCAGCAGCTTCCGGACAGGGGTAGAGGCTAATGAAAAACTGTTTTTT. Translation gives CASSFRTGVEANEKLFF. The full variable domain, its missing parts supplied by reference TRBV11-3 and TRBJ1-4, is EAGVVQSPRYKIIEKKQPVAFWCNPISGHNTLYWYLQNLGQGPELLIRYENEEAVDDSQLPKDRFSAERLKGVDSTLKIQPAELGDSAVYLCASSFRTGVEANEKLFFGSGTQLSVL.

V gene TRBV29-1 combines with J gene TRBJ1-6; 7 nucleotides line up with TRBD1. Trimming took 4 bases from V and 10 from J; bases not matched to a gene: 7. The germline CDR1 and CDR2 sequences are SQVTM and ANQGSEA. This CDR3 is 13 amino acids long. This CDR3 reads CSVATGRNSPLHF. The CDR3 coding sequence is TGCAGCGTTGCGACAGGGAGGAACTCACCCCTCCACTTT.